Included here is one TCR beta chain sequence, with context. This clonotype has only a few counts. Its antigen is currently not known. No much larger clone exists at a distance of one base, and base qualities are not known. This record comes from a study of T cell repertoires in cytomegalovirus infection (dated by TCRdb to about 2019). Study-wide context: The HLA type of each donor mattered for the analysis, because public TCR beta signatures pointed to carriage of CMV infection along with the matching HLA type.

Reads for this sample came from an Illumina HiSeq 1500. In-frame beta chains were kept once TCRdb had trimmed the public reads at Q25 with fastp and called clones with MiXCR. Duplicate CDR3 protein sequences are folded into a single record with the most common DNA and genes. Here the sample has 510,000 or so distinct CDR3 sequences; around 27% occur a single time. The ten top clones hold about 12% of the sample. Findings and caveats that apply to the study as a whole: The ex vivo response was dominated by HLA-C-restricted CMV-specific TCR beta clonotypes, and the single most frequent clonotype in two of eight donors was supplied by these HLA-C-restricted clonotypes. In both this cohort and an independent roughly 360-donor cohort, the cumulative frequency of public TCR beta family members distinguished carriers of CMV infection plus the relevant HLA type.

The germline V gene gives CDR1 as SGHVS and CDR2 as FNYEAQ. The V end loses 3 bases and the J end loses 7 bases, and a stretch of 9 bases separates them. The cysteine opens and the phenylalanine closes a CDR3 of 12 amino acids. Just CDR3 DNA is preserved here, 36 bases in frame from base 1. Input material: PBMCs. Recombination linked TRBV7-6 to TRBJ1-1; no D gene can be assigned with confidence. The TCR originated in a human donor in good health (CMV status not recorded). Some clones in this sample may be carry-over from other donors' samples. The CDR3 sequence is CASSFILFEAFF. In nucleotides, the sequence is TGTGCCAGCAGCTTTATCTTGTTTGAAGCTTTCTTT. The variable domain in full, with residues beyond the CDR3 obtained from the reference TRBV7-6 and TRBJ1-1 genes, is GAGVSQSPRYKVTKRGQDVALRCDPISGHVSLYWYRQALGQGPEFLTYFNYEAQQDKSGLPNDRFSAERPEGSISTLTIQRTEQRDSAMYRCASSFILFEAFFGQGTRLTVV.